These T cell receptor beta chains were read from a single sample in a study of tumor and adjacent non-tumor tissue in lung cancer. A single record per CDR3 protein comes from TCRdb applying MiXCR to the multiplex PCR reads. The sample holds over 110,000 distinct CDR3 sequences, about 71% seen once. Source material: lung tumor tissue. These receptors all come from a man between 60 and 70 years old with small cell lung cancer. Both conserved end residues are part of each CDR3. The D gene is left open where the match is weak. A row's size may be missing; if present it is once, few, many or a size class.

J gene: TRBJ2-1
V gene: TRBV11-2
clone size: -
D gene: TRBD2
CDR3 DNA: TGTGTCAGCAGCTTGTTGTCTAGCGGGAAGAACAATGAGCAGTTCTTC
CDR3 protein: CVSSLLSSGKNNEQFF

J gene: TRBJ2-6
V gene: TRBV11-2
clone size: many
D gene: -
CDR3 DNA: TGTGCCAGCAGCTTAAAGCATGGCTCCGTCCTGACTTTC
CDR3 protein: CASSLKHGSVLTF

J gene: TRBJ1-3
V gene: TRBV11-1
clone size: once
D gene: -
CDR3 DNA: TGTGCCAGCAGCCTAGGAGTTGGAAACAACATATATTTT
CDR3 protein: CASSLGVGNNIYF

J gene: TRBJ2-2
V gene: TRBV11-2
clone size: -
D gene: -
CDR3 DNA: TGTGCCAGAAGCCGCGAGAGCGGGCGGAACACCGGGGAACTGTTTTTT
CDR3 protein: CARSRESGRNTGELFF

J gene: TRBJ1-1
V gene: TRBV6-5
clone size: -
D gene: -
CDR3 DNA: TGTGCCAGCAGCAAAAGGGGTAGAGGAGTGGCTTTCTTT
CDR3 protein: CASSKRGRGVAFF

J gene: TRBJ2-6
V gene: TRBV6-1
clone size: -
D gene: TRBD1
CDR3 DNA: TGTACCAGCAGTGACGTCCCGGGACAGAGTAGAAGCTATGGGGCCAACGTCCTGACTTTC
CDR3 protein: CTSSDVPGQSRSYGANVLTF

J gene: TRBJ2-3
V gene: TRBV11-2
clone size: -
D gene: -
CDR3 DNA: TGTGTCAGCAGCTCAATTCTAGGAGGGGGAACAGATATGCAGTATTTT
CDR3 protein: CVSSSILGGGTDMQYF

J gene: TRBJ2-1
V gene: TRBV4-2
clone size: few
D gene: TRBD2
CDR3 DNA: TGTGTCAGCAGCCAAGAAGCCAGACTAGCGGGAAGGAGTGAGCAGTTCTTC
CDR3 protein: CVSSQEARLAGRSEQFF

J gene: TRBJ2-1
V gene: TRBV4-1
clone size: many
D gene: -
CDR3 DNA: TGCGCCAGCAGCCAAGATCCGGGGACTGCCTACAATGAGCAGTTCTTC
CDR3 protein: CASSQDPGTAYNEQFF

J gene: TRBJ2-3
V gene: TRBV11-2
clone size: -
D gene: -
CDR3 DNA: TGTGCCAGCAGCTCATCTCTAGTAGGGGGAACGGATACGCGGTATTTT
CDR3 protein: CASSSSLVGGTDTRYF

J gene: TRBJ1-1
V gene: TRBV7-9
clone size: -
D gene: -
CDR3 DNA: TGTGCCAGCAGCATACAGTTTGAGAACACTGCAGCTTTCTTT
CDR3 protein: CASSIQFENTAAFF

J gene: TRBJ2-3
V gene: TRBV20-1
clone size: -
D gene: TRBD2
CDR3 DNA: TGCAAAGCCAGTGGGCTAGCGGGTAGAATTAGTTATTTT
CDR3 protein: CKASGLAGRISYF

J gene: TRBJ1-6
V gene: TRBV20-1
clone size: many
D gene: -
CDR3 DNA: TGCAGTGCTAGATCCCCCGGGGAGCATTCACCCCTCCACTTT
CDR3 protein: CSARSPGEHSPLHF

J gene: TRBJ1-4
V gene: TRBV28
clone size: few
D gene: TRBD1
CDR3 DNA: TGTGCCAGCAGTTCGACAGGGGCCTCTAATGAAAAACTGTTTTTT
CDR3 protein: CASSSTGASNEKLFF

J gene: TRBJ2-2
V gene: TRBV5-1
clone size: -
D gene: -
CDR3 DNA: TGCGCCAGCAGCTTGTTTAGCGGCTCCACCGGGGAGCTGTTTTTT
CDR3 protein: CASSLFSGSTGELFF